The T cell receptor (beta chain) under discussion was sequenced for a study of beta chain features in type 1 diabetes. General study findings and limits: Moderately but significantly shorter TCRB CDR3s were found in Type 1 diabetes patients in all four CD4+ subsets. cDNA-based sequencing might over-represent cells highly expressing TCR. Any role of HLA type in TCRB rearrangement remained unresolved here. Relative to healthy donors, patients appeared to have naive, central memory and Treg TCRB repertoires that were more similar.

Sequencing targeted expressed TCRB transcripts, as all isolated RNA had been reverse transcribed. Sequencing used immunoSEQ multiplex PCR; TCRdb keeps in-frame clones, though not all of them. The sample holds 600,000 to 750,000 clones; roughly 12% are singletons and the top ten take 0.095% to 0.15%. Turning to this clone: Its antigen is not identified.

V shed 4 bases and J shed 0 bases, with 10 bases lying between them. This CDR3 spans 15 amino acids. Germline CDR1 reads SGHRS; CDR2 reads YFSETQ. The receptor comes from a man aged 25-45 years with type 1 diabetes. The sequenced sample consisted of naive CD4+ T cells from blood. The chain is built from TRBV5-1 and TRBJ2-2; D might be TRBD1 (5 bases). The CDR3 loop reads CASSQGRANTGELFF. CDR3 nucleotide sequence: TGCGCCAGCAGCCAGGGCAGAGCGAACACCGGGGAGCTGTTTTTT.